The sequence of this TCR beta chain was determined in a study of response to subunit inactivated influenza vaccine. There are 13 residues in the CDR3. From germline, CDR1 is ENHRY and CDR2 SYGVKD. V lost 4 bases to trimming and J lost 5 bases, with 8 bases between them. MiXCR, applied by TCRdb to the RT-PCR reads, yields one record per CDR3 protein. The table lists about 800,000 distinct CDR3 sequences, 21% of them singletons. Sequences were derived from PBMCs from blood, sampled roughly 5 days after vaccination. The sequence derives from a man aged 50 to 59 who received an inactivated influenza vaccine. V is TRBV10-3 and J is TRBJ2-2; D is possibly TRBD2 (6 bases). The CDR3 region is CAISGGGTGELFF. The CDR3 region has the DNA TGTGCCATCAGTGGGGGAGGTACCGGGGAGCTGTTTTTT.